The 27 T cell receptor beta chains presented below share a single source sample, sequenced in a study of shared clonotypes between healthy human individuals. Repertoires were generated with immunoSEQ multiplex PCR, while TCRdb's copy carries only in-frame clones and drops some. The sample records about half a million clones, over 75% being singletons. Sequenced: PBMCs. The receptors derive from a woman in her thirties or forties in good health. Some clones in this sample may be carry-over from other donors' samples.

This clone has only one observation. The V call is TRBV5-1, the J call TRBJ2-7; D is unclear. This CDR3 spans 15 amino acids. Germline-derived CDR1 and CDR2 are SGHRS and YFSETQ. The V end was cut by 3 bases, the J end by 2 bases, with 15 bases between. CDR3 sequence reads: CASSSGPTQTYEQYF. CDR3 sequence (DNA): TGCGCCAGCAGCTCAGGACCGACTCAGACCTACGAGCAGTACTTC.

This clone came up many times. This specimen includes other DNA sequences encoding the same CDR3. This rearrangement joins TRBV6-1 to TRBJ2-7, with a tentative D call TRBD2 (5 bases). The germline V and J ends were trimmed by 7 bases and 2 bases, with 12 bases remaining between them. CDR1 is MNHNS, CDR2 SASEGT, per germline. The CDR3 spans 13 residues. Here the CDR3 reads CASIYPGTYEQYF. The CDR3 region has the DNA TGTGCCAGCATATATCCGGGGACCTACGAGCAGTACTTC.

V is TRBV5-4 and J is TRBJ1-3; 7 nucleotides align to TRBD1. Germline loops: CDR1 SGHNT, CDR2 YYREEE (reference sequence). The CDR3 consists of 15 residues. V dropped 5 bases and J dropped 1; count of bases not matched to a gene: 6. The chain's CDR3 is CASSPRGNSGNTIYF. The DNA for the CDR3 is TGTGCCAGCAGTCCCAGGGGGAATTCTGGAAACACCATATATTTT.

Concerning this clone itself: The likely explanation is a read error, given a far larger clone one base away. Additional DNA sequences in this sample encode the identical CDR3. DNA for the CDR3: TGTGCCAGCAGCCCTGACATGAACACCGAAGCTTTCTTT. It specifies CASSPDMNTEAFF. The rearrangement uses TRBV11-3 and TRBJ1-1; D ambiguous. The CDR3 is 13 amino acids. Germline assignment: CDR1 SGHNT and CDR2 YENEEA.

This chain uses TRBV29-1 with TRBJ2-1, with 12 bases lining up with TRBD2. Trimming took 6 bases from V and 6 from J; bases not matched to a gene: 3. The CDR3 runs to 13 residues. Germline V gene lookup returns CDR1 SQVTM and CDR2 ANQGSEA. The CDR3 bases are TGCAGCGTAGGACTAGCGGGACTCAATGAGCAGTTCTTC. Translated: CSVGLAGLNEQFF.

This sequence joins TRBV29-1 and TRBJ2-1; TRBD2 aligns across 14 bases. Germline V CDR1 and CDR2: SQVTM, ANQGSEA. The trim removed 7 bases at V and 6 bases at J, leaving 5 bases unmatched. The CDR3 length is 14 residues. The CDR3 DNA follows: TGCAGCGGGAGGGGACTAGCGGGAGTCAATGAGCAGTTCTTC. Its protein product is CSGRGLAGVNEQFF.

The chain combines TRBV18 with TRBJ1-3, with D uncertain. This CDR3 has 13 amino acids. Trimming shortened V by 2 bases and J by 6 bases, and 8 bases separated the two germline ends. Per germline, CDR1 KGHSH and CDR2 LQKENI. CDR3 DNA sequence: TGTGCCAGCTCACCAGAAGCCTCAAACACCATATATTTT. Protein sequence: CASSPEASNTIYF.

The genes are TRBV7-2 and TRBJ2-7; tentative D call: TRBD1 (5 bases). CDR1 and CDR2 from the germline V gene are SGHTA and FQGNSA. The V and J ends lost 3 bases and 3 bases respectively, with 12 bases between them. CDR3 length: 14 residues. In nucleotides, the CDR3 is TGTGCCAGCAGCTTGGCCACAGGAGACTACGAGCAGTACTTC. This translates into CASSLATGDYEQYF.

The chain has TRBV27 and TRBJ2-2, with TRBD1 as a possible D gene (5 bases). V lost 2 bases and J 4 bases, leaving 8 bases between the germline ends. Looked up from germline, CDR1 is MNHEY and CDR2 is SMNVEV (reference sequence). CDR3 length: 14 residues. The CDR3 sequence: CASSLRQITGELFF. DNA for the CDR3: TGTGCCAGCAGTTTACGACAGATCACCGGGGAGCTGTTTTTT.

The chain carries TRBV29-1 and TRBJ2-4; a possible D gene is TRBD2 (5 bases). Germline loops: CDR1 SQVTM, CDR2 ANQGSEA. CDR3 length: 12 residues. The CDR3 nucleotides are TGCAACGGGGAGAGTGGCAAAAACATTCAGTACTTC. This gives the protein CNGESGKNIQYF.

About this clone itself: The sample contains more than one DNA sequence encoding this CDR3. The J gene is TRBJ1-2, the V gene TRBV30, with D possibly TRBD1 on 6 matching bases. The germline CDR1 and CDR2 sequences are GTSNPN and SVGIG (reference sequence). Trimming shortened V by 3 bases and J by 3 bases, and 20 bases separated the two germline ends. There are 16 residues in the CDR3. The CDR3 reads CAWSVNPQGTHYGYTF. In DNA form, the CDR3 reads TGTGCCTGGAGCGTCAACCCACAGGGTACTCACTATGGCTACACCTTC.

This CDR3 reads CASSLSGQVNEKLFF. CDR3 bases: TGTGCCAGCAGCTTATCGGGACAGGTTAATGAAAAACTGTTTTTT. The chain combines TRBV11-2 with TRBJ1-4, with 8 bases fitting TRBD1. There are 15 residues in the CDR3. V dropped 2 bases and J dropped 4; count of bases not matched to a gene: 3. The germline V gene has CDR1 SGHAT and CDR2 FQNNGV.

The chain combines TRBV11-1 with TRBJ2-6; D is undetermined. This CDR3 is built from 16 residues. Germline CDR1 is SGHAT and CDR2 is FQDESV (reference sequence). V lost 5 bases to trimming and J lost 0 bases, with 11 bases between them. In nucleotides, the CDR3 is TGTGCCAGCAGCCCCCCGGTCTACTCTGGGGCCAACGTCCTGACTTTC. Translating gives CASSPPVYSGANVLTF. The full variable domain, with the rest looked up from reference TRBV11-1 and TRBJ2-6, is EAEVAQSPRYKITEKSQAVAFWCDPISGHATLYWYRQILGQGPELLVQFQDESVVDDSQLPKDRFSAERLKGVDSTLKIQPAELGDSAMYLCASSPPVYSGANVLTFGAGSRLTVL.

This chain links TRBV15 with TRBJ2-7; perhaps TRBD1 as D (6 bases). The CDR3 contains 15 residues. The germline V gene encodes CDR1 LNHNV and CDR2 YYDKDF (reference sequence). The V end lost 0 bases, the J end lost 5 bases, and 14 bases lay between the germline ends. CDR3 residues: CATSRDTTGLDEQYF. In DNA form, the CDR3 reads TGTGCCACCAGCAGAGACACAACAGGGTTAGACGAGCAGTACTTC.

The chain links TRBV21-1 to TRBJ2-3; TRBD2, as called in the table, went unchecked against the DNA. TRBV21-1 is marked as a pseudogene. The CDR3 extends over 15 amino acids. DNA of the CDR3: TGTGCCAGCAGGGGACTAGCGGGATTTACAGATACGCAGTATTTT. It yields the protein CASRGLAGFTDTQYF.

This chain joins TRBV28 and TRBJ1-5; TRBD1 is a possible D gene (5 bases). This CDR3 comprises 15 residues. The ends were cut back, 2 bases at V and 5 bases at J, with 13 bases in the middle. Germline V lookup: CDR1 MDHEN, CDR2 SYDVKM. The CDR3 sequence: CASSLGGGGYQPQHF. CDR3 in DNA: TGTGCCAGCAGTTTAGGTGGTGGGGGTTATCAGCCCCAGCATTTT.

V is TRBV7-6 and J is TRBJ1-4, with a weak D call TRBD1 (6 bases). The CDR3 has 15 amino acids. Germline lookup yields CDR1 SGHVS and CDR2 FNYEAQ. V dropped 0 bases and J dropped 8 bases, with 13 bases sitting between them. The CDR3 sequence is CASSLAVQGEEKLFF. The CDR3, as DNA: TGTGCCAGCAGCTTAGCGGTACAGGGCGAGGAAAAACTGTTTTTT.

Comment on this clone: It differs at one base from a far larger clone, so likely a read error. The same CDR3 arises from other DNA sequences in this sample as well. The rearrangement links TRBV27 to TRBJ2-1; D gene unclear. V lost 2 bases to trimming and J lost 5 bases, with 13 bases between them. The length of the CDR3 is 15 residues. Germline CDR1 and CDR2: MNHEY and SMNVEV (reference sequence). Here the CDR3 DNA reads TGTGCCAGCAGTTTAGGGTCGTCACGGGACAATGAGCAGTTCTTC. Protein product: CASSLGSSRDNEQFF.

This clone was found many times. J is TRBJ1-1 and V is TRBV6-1; 8 nucleotides match TRBD1. Germline CDR1 MNHNS, CDR2 SASEGT. This CDR3 is built from 15 residues. The V gene end was trimmed by 5 bases and the J gene end by 1 base; junction bases not matched to a gene: 6. The CDR3 spells CASSSTGGGNTEAFF. The CDR3 DNA sequence: TGTGCCAGCAGTTCTACAGGGGGGGGGAACACTGAAGCTTTCTTT.

The chain carries TRBV5-1 and TRBJ1-2; tentatively, D is TRBD1 (6 bases). This CDR3 is 14 amino acids long. The germline CDR1 and CDR2 sequences are SGHRS and YFSETQ. V was cut by 0 bases and J by 3 bases, with 9 bases left in between. CDR3 protein: CASSLAGGYYGYTF. The CDR3 DNA sequence: TGCGCCAGCAGCTTGGCGGGGGGCTACTATGGCTACACCTTC.

V usage is TRBV29-1 and J usage is TRBJ2-5; D might be TRBD1 or TRBD2, each matching 6 bases. Per germline, CDR1 SQVTM and CDR2 ANQGSEA. V was trimmed by 0 bases and J by 4 bases, leaving 15 bases between them. The CDR3 sequence is 15 residues long. The CDR3 sequence: CSVEDVGGRRETQYF. For the CDR3, the DNA is TGCAGCGTTGAAGATGTAGGGGGGCGCAGAGAGACCCAGTACTTC.

The chain employs TRBV28 and TRBJ2-3, with 11 bases lining up with TRBD2. Germline CDR1 is MDHEN and CDR2 is SYDVKM. J lost 4 bases, V lost 3 bases, and 3 bases had no gene match. This CDR3 is 15 amino acids long. The CDR3: CASSFGLAGPDTQYF. In nucleotides, the CDR3 is TGTGCCAGCAGTTTTGGACTAGCGGGCCCAGATACGCAGTATTTT.

The chain carries TRBV2 and TRBJ1-1, with 9 bases fitting TRBD1. J gave up 6 bases and V 7 bases, and 12 bases lay outside the gene matches. The CDR3 is made up of 15 amino acids. Germline loops: CDR1 SNHLY, CDR2 FYNNEI. CDR3 residues: CASTTGGHSGAEAFF. The CDR3 DNA follows: TGTGCCAGCACCACAGGGGGCCACAGTGGCGCTGAAGCTTTCTTT. The entire variable domain, with the rest obtained from reference TRBV2 and TRBJ1-1, is as follows: EPEVTQTPSHQVTQMGQEVILRCVPISNHLYFYWYRQILGQKVEFLVSFYNNEISEKSEIFDDQFSVERPDGSNFTLKIRSTKLEDSAMYFCASTTGGHSGAEAFFGQGTRLTVV.

Only one count was recorded for this clone. The chain combines TRBV7-2 with TRBJ2-1; no firm D call. Per germline, CDR1 SGHTA and CDR2 FQGNSA. The V end lost 2 bases, the J end lost 9 bases, and 11 bases lay between the germline ends. This CDR3 is 13 amino acids long. The CDR3 bases are TGTGCCAGCAGCTTAATAGCTCTGGCTGAGCAGTTCTTC. Protein sequence: CASSLIALAEQFF.

This clone was recorded only once. The chain links TRBV5-4 to TRBJ2-3, with D hard to call. The CDR3 loop spans 16 amino acids. Trimming took off 0 bases at V and 3 bases at J, with 14 bases between the two ends. Germline V gives CDR1 SGHNT, CDR2 YYREEE (reference sequence). CDR3: CASSLGGPGETDTQYF. CDR3 DNA sequence: TGTGCCAGCAGCTTGGGCGGACCAGGCGAGACAGATACGCAGTATTTT.

This clone was found once. The rearrangement uses TRBV9 and TRBJ2-6, with TRBD1 matching 10 bases. The germline gives CDR1 SGDLS, CDR2 YYNGEE. The CDR3 contains 16 residues. Trimming cost V 3 bases and J 0 bases; bases outside gene matches: 0. The CDR3 bases are TGTGCCAGCAGCGGGACAGGGGGCTCTGGGGCCAACGTCCTGACTTTC. It yields the protein CASSGTGGSGANVLTF.

The chain joins TRBV7-3 to TRBJ1-2; D is uncertain. The length of the CDR3 is 13 residues. The germline V gene has CDR1 SGHTA and CDR2 FQGTGA. V lost 2 bases and J lost 2, with 6 bases in between. The CDR3 is CASSLGGNYGYTF. CDR3 coding DNA: TGTGCCAGCAGCTTAGGAGGGAACTATGGCTACACCTTC.